The entry that follows covers one TCR beta chain sequence. Its antigen is still unknown. Base qualities are not recorded, but no much larger clone differs from it by a single base. These data come from a study of CD8 T cells in ankylosing spondylitis (dated by TCRdb to 2017 to 2019). Regarding the complete study: T cell receptor beta repertoires were profiled in healthy donors and ankylosing spondylitis patients so that disease-linked TCR variants could be found. The full study cohort was made up of about two dozen ankylosing spondylitis patients and about a hundred healthy donors. Peripheral blood was sampled, and synovial fluid was additionally collected from ankylosing spondylitis patients. Results and caveats for the whole study, not just this receptor: The disease-linked clones were reported to be significantly enriched in matched synovial fluid samples from ankylosing spondylitis patients. A TCR beta motif of eight highly homologous amino acid variants appeared characteristic of blood from ankylosing spondylitis patients. Some motif variants had previously been reported in the synovial fluid and blood of reactive arthritis patients, which suggests shared mechanisms of disease initiation. The disease-linked clones had a CD8+ phenotype and were found at relatively low frequencies in peripheral blood.

V and J lose 2 bases and 5 bases, and a span of 13 bases separates them. From cysteine to phenylalanine, the CDR3 is 16 amino acids long. Only CDR3 DNA remains: 48 bases, in frame from the first base. The germline V gene encodes CDR1 KGHSH and CDR2 LQKENI. The sample was run on an Illumina MiSeq. TCR beta libraries were prepared by quantitative 5'-RACE with molecular barcodes. The study's processing was this. A new computational method based on a probabilistic model of VDJ rearrangement was used to identify disease-linked TCR variants. TCRdb cleaned the public reads at Q25 with fastp, built clones with MiXCR and kept in-frame beta chains. All rows with the same CDR3 protein become a single entry with the most common DNA and genes. These V and J calls rely on TCRdb rather than the paper's analysis. Recorded for this sample are about 24,000 distinct CDR3 sequences; over 10% of them occurred a single time. Jointly, the top ten make up about 32% of the sample.

The sequence is built from TRBV18 and TRBJ2-6; the D gene lacks a confident call. This sequence originates from a male donor with ankylosing spondylitis or in good health (not recorded which). Material: blood. In nucleotide form, the sequence is TGTGCCAGCTCACCAAGAGTAACTGTTAGGGCCAACGTCCTGACTTTC. This is translated as CASSPRVTVRANVLTF.